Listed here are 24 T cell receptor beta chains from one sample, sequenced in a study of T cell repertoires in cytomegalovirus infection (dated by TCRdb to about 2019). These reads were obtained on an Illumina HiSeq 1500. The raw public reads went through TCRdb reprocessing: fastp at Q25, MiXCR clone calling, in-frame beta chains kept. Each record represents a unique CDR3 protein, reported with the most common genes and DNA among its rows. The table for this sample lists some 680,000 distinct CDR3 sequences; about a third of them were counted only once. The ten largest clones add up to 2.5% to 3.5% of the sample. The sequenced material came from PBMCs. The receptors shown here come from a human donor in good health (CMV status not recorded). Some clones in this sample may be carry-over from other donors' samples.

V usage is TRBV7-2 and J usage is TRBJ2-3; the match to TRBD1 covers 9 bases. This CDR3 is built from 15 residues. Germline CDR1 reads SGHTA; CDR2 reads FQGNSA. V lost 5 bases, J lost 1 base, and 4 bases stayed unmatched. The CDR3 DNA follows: TGTGCCAGCAGCCCCGGGACAGGGCGCACAGATACGCAGTATTTT. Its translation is CASSPGTGRTDTQYF.

Here the CDR3 reads CASSDTPGGRQYF. In DNA, the CDR3 is TGTGCCAGCAGCGATACCCCCGGGGGTCGGCAGTACTTC. V gene TRBV5-5 combines with J gene TRBJ2-7; a weak D match, TRBD2 (6 bases). The CDR3 consists of 13 residues. The germline V gene has CDR1 SGHKS and CDR2 YYEKEE (reference sequence). V shed 4 bases and J shed 9 bases, with 17 bases lying between them.

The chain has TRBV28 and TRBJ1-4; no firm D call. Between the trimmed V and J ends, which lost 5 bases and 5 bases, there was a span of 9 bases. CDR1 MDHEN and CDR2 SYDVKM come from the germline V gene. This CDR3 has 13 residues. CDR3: CASSPPHNEKLFF. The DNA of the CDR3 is TGTGCCAGCAGTCCCCCTCACAATGAAAAACTGTTTTTT.

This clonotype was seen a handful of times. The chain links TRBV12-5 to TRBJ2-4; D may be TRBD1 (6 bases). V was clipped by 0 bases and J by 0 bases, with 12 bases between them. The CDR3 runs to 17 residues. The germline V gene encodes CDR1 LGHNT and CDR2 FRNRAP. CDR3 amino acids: CASGLVTGKLAKNIQYF. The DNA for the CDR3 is TGTGCTAGTGGTTTGGTTACAGGGAAACTAGCCAAAAACATTCAGTACTTC.

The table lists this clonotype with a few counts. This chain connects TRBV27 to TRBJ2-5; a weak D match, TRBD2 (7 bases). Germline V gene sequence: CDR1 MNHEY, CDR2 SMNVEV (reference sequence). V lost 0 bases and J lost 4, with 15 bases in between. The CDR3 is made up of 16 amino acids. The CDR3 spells CASSLSGAGAGETQYF. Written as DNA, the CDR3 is TGTGCCAGCAGTTTATCAGGGGCGGGGGCAGGAGAGACCCAGTACTTC.

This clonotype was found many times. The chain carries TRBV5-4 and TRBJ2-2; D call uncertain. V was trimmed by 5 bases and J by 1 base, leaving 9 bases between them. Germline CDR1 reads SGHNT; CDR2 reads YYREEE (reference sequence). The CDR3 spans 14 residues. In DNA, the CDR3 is TGTGCCAGCAGTTTTGGGGAGAACACCGGGGAGCTGTTTTTT. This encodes CASSFGENTGELFF. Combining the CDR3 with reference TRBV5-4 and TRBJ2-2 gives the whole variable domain ETGVTQSPTHLIKTRGQQVTLRCSSQSGHNTVSWYQQALGQGPQFIFQYYREEENGRGNFPPRFSGLQFPNYSSELNVNALELDDSALYLCASSFGENTGELFFGEGSRLTVL.

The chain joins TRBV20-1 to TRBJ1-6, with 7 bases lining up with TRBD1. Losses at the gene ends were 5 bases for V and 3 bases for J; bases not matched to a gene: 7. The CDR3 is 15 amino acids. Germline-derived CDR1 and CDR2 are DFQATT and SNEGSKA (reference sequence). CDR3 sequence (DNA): TGCAGTGCTCCACCACGACAGGGCTATAATTCACCCCTCCACTTT. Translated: CSAPPRQGYNSPLHF.

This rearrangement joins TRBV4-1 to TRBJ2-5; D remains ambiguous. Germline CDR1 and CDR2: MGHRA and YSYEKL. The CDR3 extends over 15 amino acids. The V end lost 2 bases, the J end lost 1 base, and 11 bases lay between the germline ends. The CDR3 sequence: CASSQLRAIQETQYF. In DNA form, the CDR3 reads TGCGCCAGCAGCCAATTAAGGGCGATCCAAGAGACCCAGTACTTC.

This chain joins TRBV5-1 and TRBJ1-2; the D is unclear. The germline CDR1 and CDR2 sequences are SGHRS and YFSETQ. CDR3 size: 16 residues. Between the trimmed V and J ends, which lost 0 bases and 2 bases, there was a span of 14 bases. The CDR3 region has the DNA TGCGCCAGCAGCTTGGAGGCCGGAGAAAAGAACTATGGCTACACCTTC. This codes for CASSLEAGEKNYGYTF.

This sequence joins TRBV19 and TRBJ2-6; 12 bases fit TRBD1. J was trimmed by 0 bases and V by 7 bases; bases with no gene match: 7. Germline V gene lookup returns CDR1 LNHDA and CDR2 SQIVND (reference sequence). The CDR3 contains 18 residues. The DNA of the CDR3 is TGTGCCAGTACCACCGGGACAGGGGGCTTCTCTGGGGCCAACGTCCTGACTTTC. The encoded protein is CASTTGTGGFSGANVLTF.

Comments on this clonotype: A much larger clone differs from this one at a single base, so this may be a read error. DNA of the CDR3: TGTGCCAGCAGACTCGACGGGAACACTGAAGCTTTCTTT. It translates to CASRLDGNTEAFF. The chain links TRBV6-1 to TRBJ1-1; D is unresolved. Per germline, CDR1 MNHNS and CDR2 SASEGT. The CDR3 runs 13 residues. Trimming stripped 6 bases from V and 1 base from J, with 9 bases between.

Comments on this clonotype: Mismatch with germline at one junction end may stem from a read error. CDR3 sequence: CASSVSRQGGPFNSPLHF. The CDR3 DNA is TGTGCCAGCAGTGTATCTAGACAGGGAGGGCCATTTAATTCACCCCTCCACTTT. This rearrangement joins TRBV27 to TRBJ1-6, with 7 bases aligning to TRBD1. The CDR3 covers 18 residues. From germline, CDR1 is MNHEY and CDR2 SMNVEV (reference sequence).

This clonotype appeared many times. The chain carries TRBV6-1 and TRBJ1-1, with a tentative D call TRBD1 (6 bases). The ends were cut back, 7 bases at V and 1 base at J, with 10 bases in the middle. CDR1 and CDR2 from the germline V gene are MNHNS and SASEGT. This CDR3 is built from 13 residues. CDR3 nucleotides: TGTGCCAGCAAGGGACAACCGAACACTGAAGCTTTCTTT. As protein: CASKGQPNTEAFF.

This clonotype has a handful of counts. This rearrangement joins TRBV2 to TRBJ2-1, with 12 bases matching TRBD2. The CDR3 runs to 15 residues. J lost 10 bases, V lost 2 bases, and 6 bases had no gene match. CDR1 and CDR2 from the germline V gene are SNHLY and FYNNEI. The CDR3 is CASSERTSGAREQFF. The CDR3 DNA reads TGTGCCAGCAGTGAACGGACTAGCGGGGCCAGGGAGCAGTTCTTC.

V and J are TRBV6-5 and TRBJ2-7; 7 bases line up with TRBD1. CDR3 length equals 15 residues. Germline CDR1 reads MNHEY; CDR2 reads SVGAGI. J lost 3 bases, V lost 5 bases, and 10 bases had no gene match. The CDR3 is CASSQNRGWGYEQYF. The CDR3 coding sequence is TGTGCCAGCAGTCAGAACAGGGGATGGGGCTACGAGCAGTACTTC.

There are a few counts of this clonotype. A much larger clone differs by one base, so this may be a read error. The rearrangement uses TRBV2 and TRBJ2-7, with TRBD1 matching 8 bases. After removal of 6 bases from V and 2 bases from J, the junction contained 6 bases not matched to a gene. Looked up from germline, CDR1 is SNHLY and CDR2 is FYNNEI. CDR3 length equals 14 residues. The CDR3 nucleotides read TGTGCCAGCAGATTAGGACAGGGAACCTACGAGCAGTACTTC. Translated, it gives CASRLGQGTYEQYF.

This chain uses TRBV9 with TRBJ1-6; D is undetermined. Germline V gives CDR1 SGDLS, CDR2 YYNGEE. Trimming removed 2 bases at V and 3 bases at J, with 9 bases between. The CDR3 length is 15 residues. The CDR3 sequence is CASSVGAVYNSPLHF. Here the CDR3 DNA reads TGTGCCAGCAGCGTGGGCGCGGTCTATAATTCACCCCTCCACTTT.

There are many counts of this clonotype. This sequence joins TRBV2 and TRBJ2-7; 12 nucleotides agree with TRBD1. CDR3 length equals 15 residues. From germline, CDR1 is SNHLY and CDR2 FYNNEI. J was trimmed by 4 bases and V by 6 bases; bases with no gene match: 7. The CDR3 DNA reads TGTGCCAGCAGGGACCGGGACAGGGGGCAATACGAGCAGTACTTC. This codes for CASRDRDRGQYEQYF.

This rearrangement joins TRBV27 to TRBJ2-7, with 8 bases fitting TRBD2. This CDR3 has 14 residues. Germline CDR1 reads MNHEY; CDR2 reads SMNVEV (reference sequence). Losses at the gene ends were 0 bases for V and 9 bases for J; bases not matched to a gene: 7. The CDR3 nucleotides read TGTGCCAGCAGTTTATCTGCGGGACTAGAAGGGCAGTACTTC. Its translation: CASSLSAGLEGQYF.

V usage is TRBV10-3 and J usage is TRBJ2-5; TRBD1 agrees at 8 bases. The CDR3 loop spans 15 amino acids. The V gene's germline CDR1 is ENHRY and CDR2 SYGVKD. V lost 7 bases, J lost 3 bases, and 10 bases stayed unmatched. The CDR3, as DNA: TGTGCCATCACGCGGACAGGGAGTCCTGAAGAGACCCAGTACTTC. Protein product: CAITRTGSPEETQYF.

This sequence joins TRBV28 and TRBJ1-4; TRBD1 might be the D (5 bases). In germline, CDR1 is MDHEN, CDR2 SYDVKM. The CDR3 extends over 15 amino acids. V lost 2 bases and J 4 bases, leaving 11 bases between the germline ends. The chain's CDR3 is CASSLVAGFNEKLFF. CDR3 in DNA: TGTGCCAGCAGTTTAGTTGCAGGGTTTAATGAAAAACTGTTTTTT.

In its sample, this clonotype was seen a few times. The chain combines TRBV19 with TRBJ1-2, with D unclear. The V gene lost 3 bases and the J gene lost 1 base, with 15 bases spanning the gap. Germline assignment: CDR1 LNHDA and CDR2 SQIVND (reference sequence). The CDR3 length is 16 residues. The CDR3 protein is CASSILQVRYNYGYTF. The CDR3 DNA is TGTGCCAGTAGTATCCTGCAGGTCCGGTATAACTATGGCTACACCTTC.

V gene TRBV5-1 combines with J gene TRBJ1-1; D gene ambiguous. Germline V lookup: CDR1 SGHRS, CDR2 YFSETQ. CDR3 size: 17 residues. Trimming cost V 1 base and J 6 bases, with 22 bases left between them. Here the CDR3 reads CASSLSTVGLTRAEAFF. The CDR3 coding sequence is TGCGCCAGCAGCTTGAGTACGGTGGGATTAACGAGGGCTGAAGCTTTCTTT.

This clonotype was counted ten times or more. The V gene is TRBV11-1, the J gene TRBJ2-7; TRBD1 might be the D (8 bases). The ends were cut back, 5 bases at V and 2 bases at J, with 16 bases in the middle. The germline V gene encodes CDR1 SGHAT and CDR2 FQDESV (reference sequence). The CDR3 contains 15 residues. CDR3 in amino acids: CASSISTGGAYEQYF. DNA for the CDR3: TGTGCCAGCAGCATATCAACAGGGGGGGCCTACGAGCAGTACTTC.